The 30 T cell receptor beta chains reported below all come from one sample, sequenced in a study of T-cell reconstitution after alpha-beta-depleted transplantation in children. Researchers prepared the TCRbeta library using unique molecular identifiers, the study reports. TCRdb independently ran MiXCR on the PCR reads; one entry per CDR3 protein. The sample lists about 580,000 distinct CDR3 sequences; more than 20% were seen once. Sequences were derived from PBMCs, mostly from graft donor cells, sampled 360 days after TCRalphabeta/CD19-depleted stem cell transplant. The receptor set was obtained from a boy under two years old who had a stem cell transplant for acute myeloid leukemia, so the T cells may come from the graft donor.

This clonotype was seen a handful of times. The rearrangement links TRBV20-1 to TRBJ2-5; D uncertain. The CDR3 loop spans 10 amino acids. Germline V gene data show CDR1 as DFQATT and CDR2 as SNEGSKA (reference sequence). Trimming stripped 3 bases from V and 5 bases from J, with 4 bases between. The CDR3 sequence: CSASYETQYF. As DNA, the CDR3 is TGCAGTGCTAGTTATGAGACCCAGTACTTC.

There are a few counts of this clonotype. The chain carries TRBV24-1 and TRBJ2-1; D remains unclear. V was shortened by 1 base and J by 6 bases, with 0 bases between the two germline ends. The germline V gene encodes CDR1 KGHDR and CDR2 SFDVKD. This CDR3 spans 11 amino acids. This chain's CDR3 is CATSDFNEQFF. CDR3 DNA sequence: TGTGCCACCAGTGATTTCAATGAGCAGTTCTTC.

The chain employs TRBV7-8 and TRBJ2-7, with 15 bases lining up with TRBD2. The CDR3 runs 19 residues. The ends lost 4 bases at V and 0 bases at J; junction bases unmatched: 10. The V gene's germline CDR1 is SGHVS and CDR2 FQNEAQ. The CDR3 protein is CASSSPGLAGGPSSYEQYV. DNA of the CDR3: TGTGCCAGCAGCTCCCCGGGACTAGCGGGGGGTCCGAGCTCCTACGAGCAGTACGTC.

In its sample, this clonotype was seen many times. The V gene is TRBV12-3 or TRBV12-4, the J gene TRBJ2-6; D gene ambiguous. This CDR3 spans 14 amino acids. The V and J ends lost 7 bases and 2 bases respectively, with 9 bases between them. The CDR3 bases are TGTGCCAGCAACGAGGACGCTGGGGCCAACGTCCTGACTTTC. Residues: CASNEDAGANVLTF.

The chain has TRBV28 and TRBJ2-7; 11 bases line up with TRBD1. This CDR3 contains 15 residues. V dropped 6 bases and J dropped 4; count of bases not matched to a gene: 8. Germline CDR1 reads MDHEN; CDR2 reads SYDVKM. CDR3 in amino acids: CASSLRTGGEYEQYV. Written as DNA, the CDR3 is TGTGCCAGCAGCCTCCGGACAGGGGGCGAGTACGAGCAGTACGTC.

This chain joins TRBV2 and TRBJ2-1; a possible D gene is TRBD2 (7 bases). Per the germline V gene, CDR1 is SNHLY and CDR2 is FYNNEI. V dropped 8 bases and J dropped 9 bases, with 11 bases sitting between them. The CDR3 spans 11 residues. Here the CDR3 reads CASRGAGEQFF. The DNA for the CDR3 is TGTGCCAGCCGGGGGGCGGGTGAGCAGTTCTTC. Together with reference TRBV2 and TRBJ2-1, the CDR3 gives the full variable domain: EPEVTQTPSHQVTQMGQEVILRCVPISNHLYFYWYRQILGQKVEFLVSFYNNEISEKSEIFDDQFSVERPDGSNFTLKIRSTKLEDSAMYFCASRGAGEQFFGPGTRLTVL.

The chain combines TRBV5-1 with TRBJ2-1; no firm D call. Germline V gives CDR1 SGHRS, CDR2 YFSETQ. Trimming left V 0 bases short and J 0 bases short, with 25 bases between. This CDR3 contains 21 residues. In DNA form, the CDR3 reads TGCGCCAGCAGCTTGGGATTCACCTTGGGCCCTAAGCCCGCCTCCTACAATGAGCAGTTCTTC. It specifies CASSLGFTLGPKPASYNEQFF.

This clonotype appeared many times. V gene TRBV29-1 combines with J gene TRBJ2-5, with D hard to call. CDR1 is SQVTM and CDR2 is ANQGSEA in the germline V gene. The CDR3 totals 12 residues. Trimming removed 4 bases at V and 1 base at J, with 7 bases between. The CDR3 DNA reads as TGCAGCGTTGGACCGAGCCAAGAGACCCAGTACTTC. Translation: CSVGPSQETQYF. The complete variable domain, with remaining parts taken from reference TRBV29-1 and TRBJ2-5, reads SAVISQKPSRDICQRGTSLTIQCQVDSQVTMMFWYRQQPGQSLTLIATANQGSEATYESGFVIDKFPISRPNLTFSTLTVSNMSPEDSSIYLCSVGPSQETQYFGPGTRLLVL.

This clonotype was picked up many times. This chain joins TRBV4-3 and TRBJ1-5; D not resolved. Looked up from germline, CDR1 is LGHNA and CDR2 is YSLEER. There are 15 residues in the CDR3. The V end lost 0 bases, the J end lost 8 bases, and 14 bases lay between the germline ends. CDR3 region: CASSQDRQALEPQHF. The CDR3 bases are TGCGCCAGCAGCCAAGATCGGCAGGCCCTGGAGCCCCAGCATTTT.

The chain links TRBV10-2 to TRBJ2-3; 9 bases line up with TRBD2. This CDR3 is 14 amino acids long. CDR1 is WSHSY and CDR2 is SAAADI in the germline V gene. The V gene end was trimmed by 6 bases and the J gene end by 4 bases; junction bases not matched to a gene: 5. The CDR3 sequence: CASRLAGRSDTQYF. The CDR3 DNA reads TGCGCCAGCAGGCTAGCGGGACGCTCAGATACGCAGTATTTT.

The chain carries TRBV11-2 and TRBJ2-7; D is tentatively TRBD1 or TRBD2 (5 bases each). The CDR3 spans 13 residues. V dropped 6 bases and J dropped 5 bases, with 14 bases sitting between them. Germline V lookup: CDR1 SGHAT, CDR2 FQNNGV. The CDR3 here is CASRWGPGNEQYV. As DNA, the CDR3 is TGTGCCAGCAGGTGGGGACCAGGCAACGAGCAGTACGTC.

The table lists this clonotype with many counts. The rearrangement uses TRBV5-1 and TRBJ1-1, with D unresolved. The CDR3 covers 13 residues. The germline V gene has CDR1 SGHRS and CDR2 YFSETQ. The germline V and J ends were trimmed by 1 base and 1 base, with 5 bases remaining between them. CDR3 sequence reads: CASSLWKNTEAFF. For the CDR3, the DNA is TGCGCCAGCAGCTTGTGGAAGAACACTGAAGCTTTCTTT.

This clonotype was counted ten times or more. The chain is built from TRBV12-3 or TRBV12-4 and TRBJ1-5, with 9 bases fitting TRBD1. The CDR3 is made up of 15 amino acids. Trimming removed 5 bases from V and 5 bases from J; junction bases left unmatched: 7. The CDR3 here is CASSPGTGSDQPQHF. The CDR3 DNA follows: TGTGCCAGCAGTCCCGGGACAGGGAGCGATCAGCCCCAGCATTTT.

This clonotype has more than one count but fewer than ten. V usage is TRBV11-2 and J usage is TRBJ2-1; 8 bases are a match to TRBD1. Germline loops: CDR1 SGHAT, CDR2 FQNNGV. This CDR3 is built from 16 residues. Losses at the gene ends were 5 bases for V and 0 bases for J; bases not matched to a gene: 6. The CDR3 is CASSPQGGSSYNEQFF. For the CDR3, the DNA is TGTGCCAGCAGCCCACAGGGGGGTAGCTCCTACAATGAGCAGTTCTTC. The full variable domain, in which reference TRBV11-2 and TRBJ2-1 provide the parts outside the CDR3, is EAGVAQSPRYKIIEKRQSVAFWCNPISGHATLYWYQQILGQGPKLLIQFQNNGVVDDSQLPKDRFSAERLKGVDSTLKIQPAKLEDSAVYLCASSPQGGSSYNEQFFGPGTRLTVL.

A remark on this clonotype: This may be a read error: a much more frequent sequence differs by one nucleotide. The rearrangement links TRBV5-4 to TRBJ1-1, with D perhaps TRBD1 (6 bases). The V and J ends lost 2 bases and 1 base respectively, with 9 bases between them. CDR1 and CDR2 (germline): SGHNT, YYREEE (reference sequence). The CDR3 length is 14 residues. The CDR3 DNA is TGTGCCAGCAGCTTCGTACAGGGGAACACTGAAGCTTTCTTT. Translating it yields CASSFVQGNTEAFF.

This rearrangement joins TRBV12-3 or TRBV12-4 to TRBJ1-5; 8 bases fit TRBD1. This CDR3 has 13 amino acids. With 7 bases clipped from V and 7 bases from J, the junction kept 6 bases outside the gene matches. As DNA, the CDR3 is TGTGCCAGCACGGACAGGGTTGGGCAGCCCCAGCATTTT. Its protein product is CASTDRVGQPQHF.

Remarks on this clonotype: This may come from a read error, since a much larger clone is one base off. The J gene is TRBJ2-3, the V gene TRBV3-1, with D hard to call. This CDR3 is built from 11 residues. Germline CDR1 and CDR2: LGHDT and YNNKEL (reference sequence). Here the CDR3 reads CASGQAQQRYF. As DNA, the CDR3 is TGTGCCAGCGGCCAAGCCCAGCAGAGGTATTTT.

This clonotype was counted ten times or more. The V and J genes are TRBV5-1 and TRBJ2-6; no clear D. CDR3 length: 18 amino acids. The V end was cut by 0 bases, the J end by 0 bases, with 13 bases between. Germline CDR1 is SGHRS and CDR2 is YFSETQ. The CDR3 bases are TGCGCCAGCAGCTTGGGGGGTAACTCCAACTCTGGGGCCAACGTCCTGACTTTC. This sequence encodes CASSLGGNSNSGANVLTF.

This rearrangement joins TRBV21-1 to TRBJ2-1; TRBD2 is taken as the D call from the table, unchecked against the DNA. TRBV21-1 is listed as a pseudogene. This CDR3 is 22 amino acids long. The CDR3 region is CASSKALKTSGGIPSSYNEQFF. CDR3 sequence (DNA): TGTGCCAGCAGCAAAGCCCTAAAGACTAGCGGGGGGATACCAAGCTCCTACAATGAGCAGTTCTTC.

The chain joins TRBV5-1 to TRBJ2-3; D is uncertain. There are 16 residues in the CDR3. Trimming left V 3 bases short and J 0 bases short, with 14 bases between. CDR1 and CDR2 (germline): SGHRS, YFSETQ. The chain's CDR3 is CASSSSRRISTDTQYF. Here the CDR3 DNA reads TGCGCCAGCAGCTCTTCCCGACGGATTAGCACAGATACGCAGTATTTT. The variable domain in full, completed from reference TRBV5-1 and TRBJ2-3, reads KAGVTQTPRYLIKTRGQQVTLSCSPISGHRSVSWYQQTPGQGLQFLFEYFSETQRNKGNFPGRFSGRQFSNSRSEMNVSTLELGDSALYLCASSSSRRISTDTQYFGPGTRLTVL.

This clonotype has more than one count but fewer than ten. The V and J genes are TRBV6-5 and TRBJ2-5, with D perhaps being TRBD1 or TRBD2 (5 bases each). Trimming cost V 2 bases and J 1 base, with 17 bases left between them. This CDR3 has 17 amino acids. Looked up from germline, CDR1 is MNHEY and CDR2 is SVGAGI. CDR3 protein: CASSYGAGGPPQETQYF. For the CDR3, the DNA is TGTGCCAGCAGTTACGGGGCGGGCGGACCTCCCCAAGAGACCCAGTACTTC.

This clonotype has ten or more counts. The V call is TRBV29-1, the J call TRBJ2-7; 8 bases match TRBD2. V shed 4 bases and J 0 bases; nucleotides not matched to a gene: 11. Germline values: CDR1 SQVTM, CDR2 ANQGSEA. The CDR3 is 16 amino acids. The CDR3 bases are TGCAGCGTTGCTGGTGTGGCGGGGGGCAGCTCCTACGAGCAGTACTTC. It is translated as CSVAGVAGGSSYEQYF.

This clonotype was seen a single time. The CDR3 protein is CASSPYFQRVRTAEAFF. CDR3 nucleotides: TGCGCCAGCAGCCCGTACTTCCAGAGAGTTAGGACCGCTGAAGCTTTCTTT. This chain joins TRBV4-1 and TRBJ1-1, with D unresolved. V was shortened by 4 bases and J by 6 bases, with 24 bases between the two germline ends. CDR1 is MGHRA, CDR2 YSYEKL, per germline. This CDR3 contains 17 residues.

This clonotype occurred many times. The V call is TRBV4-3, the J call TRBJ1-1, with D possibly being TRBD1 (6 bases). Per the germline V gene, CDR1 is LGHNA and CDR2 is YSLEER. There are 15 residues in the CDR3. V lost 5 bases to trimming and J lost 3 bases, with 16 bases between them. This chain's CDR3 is CASSLHRAWYTEAFF. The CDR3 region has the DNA TGCGCCAGCAGCTTACACAGGGCCTGGTACACTGAAGCTTTCTTT.

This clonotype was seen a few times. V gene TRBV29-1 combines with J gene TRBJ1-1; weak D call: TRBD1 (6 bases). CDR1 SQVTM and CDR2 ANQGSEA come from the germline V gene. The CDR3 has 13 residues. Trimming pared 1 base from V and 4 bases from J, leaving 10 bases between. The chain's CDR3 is CSVEAAQGTEAFF. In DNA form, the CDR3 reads TGCAGCGTTGAAGCGGCACAGGGCACTGAAGCTTTCTTT.

The CDR3 DNA sequence: TGTGCCAGCAGCCAAGAGATGAGCTCTGGGGCCAACGTCCTGACTTTC. Translating gives CASSQEMSSGANVLTF. The chain is built from TRBV4-2 and TRBJ2-6; D is ambiguous. The CDR3 has 16 residues. The V gene lost 0 bases and the J gene lost 0 bases, with 6 bases spanning the gap. The germline V gene encodes CDR1 LGHNA and CDR2 YNFKEQ.

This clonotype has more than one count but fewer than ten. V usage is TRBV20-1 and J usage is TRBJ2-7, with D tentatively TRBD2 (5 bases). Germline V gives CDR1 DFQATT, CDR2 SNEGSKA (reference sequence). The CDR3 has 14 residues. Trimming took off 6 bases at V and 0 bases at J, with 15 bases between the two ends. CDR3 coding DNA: TGCAGTGCCATCACTCCGAGCGGCTCCTACGAGCAGTACTTC. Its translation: CSAITPSGSYEQYF.

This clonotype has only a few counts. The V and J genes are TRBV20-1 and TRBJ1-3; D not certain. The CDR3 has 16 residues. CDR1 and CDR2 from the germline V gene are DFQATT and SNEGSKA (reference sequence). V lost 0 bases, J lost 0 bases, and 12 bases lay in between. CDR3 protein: CSARDKFYSSGNTIYF. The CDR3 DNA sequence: TGCAGTGCTAGAGATAAATTTTACAGCTCTGGAAACACCATATATTTT.

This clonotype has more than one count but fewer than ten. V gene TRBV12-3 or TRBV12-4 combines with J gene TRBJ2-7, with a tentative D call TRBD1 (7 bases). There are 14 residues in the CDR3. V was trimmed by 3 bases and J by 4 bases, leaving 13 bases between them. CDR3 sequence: CASSLRRGQYEQYF. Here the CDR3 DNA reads TGTGCCAGCAGTTTGAGGAGGGGGCAATACGAGCAGTACTTC.

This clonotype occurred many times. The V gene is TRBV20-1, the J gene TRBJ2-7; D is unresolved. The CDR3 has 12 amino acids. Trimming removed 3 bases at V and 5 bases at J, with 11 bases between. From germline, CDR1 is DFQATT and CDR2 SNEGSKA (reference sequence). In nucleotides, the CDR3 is TGCAGTGCTAGTGAGGTAGACCACGAGCAGTACTTC. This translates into CSASEVDHEQYF.